The present T cell receptor beta chain was sequenced within a study of blood T cells in healthy people across ages (dated by TCRdb to 2014 to 2015). Background on the whole study: In model experiments, template switching captured about one uniquely barcoded TCR beta cDNA molecule for every two T cells. Age-related changes in TCR beta repertoire diversity were measured in the study by deep sequencing normalized with unique cDNA molecular identifiers. The donors were divided into four age groups: young (average around 16 years), middle-aged (about 39), aged (about 60) and long-lived (around 80). Donors of different ages were randomly distributed across sequencing lanes to avoid experimental bias. For two donors (one aged 18 to 30 and one aged 80 or older), the study analyzed two additional independent replicas of 1 million unique cDNA reads from the same blood draw. Overall study results and their limits: Total diversity estimates from one million sequenced T cells were considered lower bounds and underestimates. Because profiling used bulk unsorted PBMCs, naive and antigen-experienced compartments could not be compared conclusively. Compared with the aged group, the long-lived group had more naive CD4+ T cells, fewer expanded clones and increased TCR diversity, a pattern suggesting age selection. As age increased, observed TCR beta diversity per million T cells dropped in a roughly linear way, and a significant reduction was already evident by age roughly 36. Because donor CMV infection status was unknown, age-related changes in expanded clonotypes were potentially confounded. There was a strong correlation between observed TCR beta diversity and the percentage of naive T cells measured by flow cytometry.

Libraries were built with 5' RACE. Sequenced using an Illumina HiSeq 2500. A second PCR of about 6 to 12 cycles was run with a J-beta primer mix and a sample-barcoded 5' primer. Each TCR beta cDNA molecule received a unique molecular identifier from a template-switch 5' adaptor carrying 12 random nucleotides. Each sample yielded at least 3 million CDR3-containing paired-end reads. All of the RNA was converted into first-strand cDNA using the Mint cDNA synthesis kit, with a TRBC-specific oligonucleotide serving as the primer. All cDNA was treated with uracil-DNA glycosylase and then went through a first 18-cycle PCR with the universal primers M1SS and BC2_uni_R. As for the original processing: For normalization, 1 million high-quality reads, each with a distinct molecular identifier, were randomly selected from each sample. Instead of being binned into consensus sequences, reads that shared molecular identifiers were thrown out. MiTCR, set to a Q25 quality threshold and the strictest error-elimination algorithm, was used for CDR3 identification, clonotype clustering and error correction. A nonparametric unseen species model with Euler transformation was used to estimate lower-bound total TCR beta diversity. TCRdb trimmed the raw reads at Q25, called clones with MiXCR and kept productive beta chains. Rows are combined by CDR3 protein, so each entry shows the most common genes and DNA. TCRdb's processing, not the authors' own work, is the source of the V and J calls. In all, the sample holds about 1,000,000 distinct CDR3 sequences, and 40% to 50% of those were seen once. The ten largest clones add up to under 20% of the sample.

A word on this clonotype: Its antigen is unknown. Qualities for individual bases were not recorded, and no much larger clone is one base off.

The cysteine opens and the phenylalanine closes a CDR3 of 15 amino acids. Of all the DNA, just the CDR3 is kept, 45 bases in frame from base 1. The germline V gene (reference sequence) specifies SEHNR as CDR1 and FQNEAQ as CDR2. V is pruned by 4 bases and J by 2 bases, leaving 4 bases of the junction without a gene match. The roughly 37 donors, aged roughly 6 to 100 years, were systemically healthy Caucasian individuals from Russia. Ten milliliters of peripheral blood were drawn from each donor into EDTA-treated Vacutainer tubes. Ficoll-Paque density-gradient centrifugation was used to isolate PBMCs, with at least 7 million per sample. Total RNA was extracted from PBMCs with Trizol reagent, with at least 6 micrograms obtained per sample. The percentages of naive CD45RAhigh/CD27high T cells were determined by flow cytometry on a PBMC aliquot from every donor.

The TCR originated in an older woman in good health. The sequence links TRBV7-9 to TRBJ2-3; TRBD2 aligns with 9 central bases. Material for sequencing was blood. CDR3 loop: CASSSLAGPTDTQYF. The sequenced DNA: TGTGCCAGCAGCTCCCTAGCGGGGCCCACAGATACGCAGTATTTT.